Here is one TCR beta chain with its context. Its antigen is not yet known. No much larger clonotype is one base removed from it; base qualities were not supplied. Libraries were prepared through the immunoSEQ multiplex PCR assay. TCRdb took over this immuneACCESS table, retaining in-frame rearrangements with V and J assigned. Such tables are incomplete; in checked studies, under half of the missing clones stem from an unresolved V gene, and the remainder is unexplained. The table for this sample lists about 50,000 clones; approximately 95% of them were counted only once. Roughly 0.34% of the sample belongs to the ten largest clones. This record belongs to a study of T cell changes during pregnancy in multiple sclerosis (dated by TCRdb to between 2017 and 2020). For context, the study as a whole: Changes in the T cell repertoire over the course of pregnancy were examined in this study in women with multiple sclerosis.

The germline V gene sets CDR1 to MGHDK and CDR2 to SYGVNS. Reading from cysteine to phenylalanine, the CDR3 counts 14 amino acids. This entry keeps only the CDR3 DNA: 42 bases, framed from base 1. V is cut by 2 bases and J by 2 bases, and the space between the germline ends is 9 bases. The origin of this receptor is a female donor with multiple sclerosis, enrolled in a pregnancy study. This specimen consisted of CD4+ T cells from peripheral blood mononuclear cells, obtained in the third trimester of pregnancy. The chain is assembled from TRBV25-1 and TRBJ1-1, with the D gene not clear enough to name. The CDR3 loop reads CASSEGLKNTEAFF. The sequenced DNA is TGTGCCAGCAGTGAAGGGCTGAAAAACACTGAAGCTTTCTTT.